These 25 T cell receptor beta chains share one sample of origin, sequenced in a study of Ad26.COV2.S vaccination and SARS-CoV-2 variants. Treatment defined: roughly 18 received Ad26.COV2.S at low or high dose, single or two shots; several received placebo; per-sample allocation not given. Repertoires come from day 63 after the first vaccine or placebo injection. Only in-frame clones appear in the TCRdb table, and some are missing; sequencing was by immunoSEQ multiplex PCR. The sample lists about 440,000 clones; roughly 87% were seen once. The specimen comprised peripheral blood, sampled in a trial of Ad26.COV2.S vaccine versus placebo. These receptors were collected from a person aged 18-65 years who received the Ad26.COV2.S COVID-19 vaccine or a placebo.

V and J are TRBV5-4 and TRBJ2-7; no firm D call. Per the germline V gene, CDR1 is SGHNT and CDR2 is YYREEE (reference sequence). Trimming cost V 2 bases and J 0 bases, with 12 bases left between them. The length of the CDR3 is 15 residues. DNA of the CDR3: TGTGCCAGCAGCTTAGGTTCCCTGAGCTCCTACGAGCAGTACTTC. Its protein product is CASSLGSLSSYEQYF.

The chain couples TRBV19 to TRBJ2-1, with 9 bases that match TRBD2. The germline CDR1 and CDR2 sequences are LNHDA and SQIVND (reference sequence). Trimming at V came to 5 bases and at J to 2 bases, leaving 4 bases not matched to a gene. The CDR3 loop spans 15 amino acids. CDR3: CASSVAGAPYNEQFF. In DNA form, the CDR3 reads TGTGCCAGTAGTGTAGCGGGGGCCCCCTACAATGAGCAGTTCTTC.

This sequence joins TRBV27 and TRBJ1-1; D unresolved. CDR3 length equals 14 residues. V was pared by 3 bases and J by 1 base, with 9 bases between. Germline V gene data show CDR1 as MNHEY and CDR2 as SMNVEV (reference sequence). The CDR3 nucleotides are TGTGCCAGCAGTTTCCAGAGCTCGAACACTGAAGCTTTCTTT. Its translation: CASSFQSSNTEAFF.

The chain uses TRBV28 and TRBJ2-7; the D call may be TRBD1 or TRBD2 (5 bases each). The length of the CDR3 is 14 residues. Trimming shortened V by 10 bases and J by 2 bases, and 18 bases separated the two germline ends. Germline V lookup: CDR1 MDHEN, CDR2 SYDVKM. The CDR3 loop is CATGPPGQTYEQYF. The DNA for the CDR3 is TGTGCCACCGGGCCACCGGGGCAGACCTACGAGCAGTACTTC.

The chain links TRBV7-8 to TRBJ2-7, with 9 bases matching TRBD1. J lost 6 bases, V lost 4 bases, and 10 bases had no gene match. This CDR3 region has 15 residues. Germline CDR1 SGHVS, CDR2 FQNEAQ. CDR3 bases: TGTGCCAGCAGCTCGTTCGGGACAGGGTACAGCGAGCAGTACTTC. Amino acids: CASSSFGTGYSEQYF.

The count of this clone is one. The chain uses TRBV7-3 and TRBJ2-7; D is possibly TRBD1 (7 bases). The CDR3 is 14 residues long. The germline V and J ends were trimmed by 2 bases and 2 bases, with 10 bases remaining between them. The V gene's germline CDR1 is SGHTA and CDR2 FQGTGA. The CDR3 DNA follows: TGTGCCAGCAGCTTACAGGGGGGACCCTACGAGCAGTACTTC. As protein: CASSLQGGPYEQYF.

The V call is TRBV24-1, the J call TRBJ1-2; D is possibly TRBD1 (5 bases). The CDR3 runs 15 residues. Germline-derived CDR1 and CDR2 are KGHDR and SFDVKD. Trimming removed 2 bases from V and 5 bases from J, with 14 bases in between. The CDR3 DNA follows: TGTGCCACCAGTGATTCTGGGCGAGGGGATTATGGCTACACCTTC. This sequence encodes CATSDSGRGDYGYTF.

V is TRBV19 and J is TRBJ1-2; TRBD1 agrees at 11 bases. V gave up 9 bases and J gave up 6 bases; unmatched junction bases: 6. Germline V lookup: CDR1 LNHDA, CDR2 SQIVND (reference sequence). The CDR3 is made up of 13 amino acids. This chain's CDR3 is CASRDRGTDGYTF. The DNA of the CDR3 is TGTGCCAGCAGGGACAGGGGGACCGATGGCTACACCTTC.

The gene calls are TRBV19 and TRBJ2-5, with a possible D match to TRBD1 (5 bases). Germline CDR1 LNHDA, CDR2 SQIVND (reference sequence). This CDR3 has 13 amino acids. V was shortened by 3 bases and J by 3 bases, with 8 bases between the two germline ends. The CDR3 bases are TGTGCCAGTAGTATCAGGGCGAAAGAGACCCAGTACTTC. Its protein product is CASSIRAKETQYF.

A single count supports this clone. The CDR3 here is CASSAELSSYNEQFF. CDR3 DNA sequence: TGTGCCAGCAGTGCGGAACTTAGCTCCTACAATGAGCAGTTCTTC. The chain is built from TRBV6-4 and TRBJ2-1; D is unresolved. The CDR3 length is 15 residues. Trimming took 4 bases from V and 0 from J, leaving 10 bases between them. The V gene's germline CDR1 is MRHNA and CDR2 SNTAGT.

The rearrangement joins TRBV6-5 to TRBJ2-5, with TRBD1 identical over 8 bases. The J segment lost 6 bases and the V segment lost 9 bases, leaving 15 bases of the junction unmatched. The germline V gene has CDR1 MNHEY and CDR2 SVGAGI. The CDR3 totals 15 residues. For the CDR3, the DNA is TGTGCCAGTTACCCAGGGGGCGCGCAGATTCAGACCCAGTACTTC. It is translated as CASYPGGAQIQTQYF.

The chain joins TRBV3-1 (or the pseudogene TRBV3-2) to TRBJ2-7; 8 bases are a match to TRBD1. The germline gives CDR1 LGHDT, CDR2 YNNKEL (reference sequence). CDR3 size: 18 residues. The V and J ends lost 4 bases and 3 bases, in that order; junction bases with no gene match: 17. DNA of the CDR3: TGTGCCAGCAGCCTTACTACCCGGACAGGGAGGTTTGACTACGAGCAGTACTTC. Translating it yields CASSLTTRTGRFDYEQYF.

The chain couples TRBV25-1 to TRBJ2-5; D call uncertain. The V gene's germline CDR1 is MGHDK and CDR2 SYGVNS. This CDR3 has 14 amino acids. Trimming shortened V by 3 bases and J by 4 bases, and 12 bases separated the two germline ends. CDR3 in amino acids: CASSEVGFGETQYF. CDR3 nucleotides: TGTGCCAGCAGTGAGGTAGGGTTCGGAGAGACCCAGTACTTC.

V is TRBV30 and J is TRBJ2-4, with a tentative D call TRBD2 (5 bases). The CDR3 extends over 13 amino acids. Germline-derived CDR1 and CDR2 are GTSNPN and SVGIG (reference sequence). With 3 bases removed from V and 8 bases from J, the gap between germline ends came to 14 bases. CDR3 nucleotide sequence: TGTGCCTGGAGCCGGAACGCCGGGGACATTCAGTACTTC. It is translated as CAWSRNAGDIQYF. Looking up the rest from reference TRBV30 and TRBJ2-4 gives the full variable domain: SQTIHQWPATLVQPVGSPLSLECTVEGTSNPNLYWYRQAAGRGLQLLFYSVGIGQISSEVPQNLSASRPQDRQFILSSKKLLLSDSGFYLCAWSRNAGDIQYFGAGTRLSVL.

The V gene is TRBV28, the J gene TRBJ2-1; no clear D. Germline lookup yields CDR1 MDHEN and CDR2 SYDVKM. The CDR3 loop spans 12 amino acids. Between the trimmed V and J ends, which lost 5 bases and 7 bases, there was a span of 9 bases. The CDR3 DNA sequence: TGTGCCAGCAGTCGGGTGCCGAATGAGCAGTTCTTC. Amino acids: CASSRVPNEQFF.

The chain joins TRBV6-2 or TRBV6-3 to TRBJ2-1, with 9 positions matching TRBD2. The CDR3 totals 16 residues. From germline, CDR1 is MNHEY and CDR2 SVGEGT. V trimming: 6 bases; J trimming: 4 bases; junction bases outside the gene matches: 10. The CDR3 sequence: CASSNHRTSGYNEQFF. As DNA, the CDR3 is TGTGCCAGCAGCAACCACCGCACTAGCGGGTACAATGAGCAGTTCTTC.

This clone was picked up a small number of times. The rearrangement links TRBV6-4 to TRBJ2-3, with a weak D call TRBD1 (5 bases). V dropped 6 bases and J dropped 1 base, with 8 bases sitting between them. This CDR3 has 13 residues. CDR1 and CDR2 (germline): MRHNA, SNTAGT. The CDR3 sequence is CASSATGTDTQYF. Here the CDR3 DNA reads TGTGCCAGCAGCGCGACAGGCACAGATACGCAGTATTTT.

This chain connects TRBV9 to TRBJ2-1; unclear D gene. Germline V gene data show CDR1 as SGDLS and CDR2 as YYNGEE. This CDR3 is built from 15 residues. V lost 1 base and J 5 bases, leaving 13 bases between the germline ends. The CDR3 loop reads CASSVTPRTDNEQFF. The CDR3 region has the DNA TGTGCCAGCAGCGTAACCCCGCGAACCGACAATGAGCAGTTCTTC.

This chain joins TRBV4-2 and TRBJ2-7, with D unclear. Germline assignment: CDR1 LGHNA and CDR2 YNFKEQ. CDR3 length: 12 amino acids. V was clipped by 4 bases and J by 7 bases, with 11 bases between them. The CDR3 region is CASSPTAGEQYF. CDR3 nucleotide sequence: TGTGCCAGCAGCCCAACTGCCGGGGAGCAGTACTTC.

J is TRBJ2-1 and V is TRBV27; D gene uncertain. Germline V CDR1 and CDR2: MNHEY, SMNVEV (reference sequence). V was pared by 6 bases and J by 4 bases, with 10 bases between. CDR3 length: 13 amino acids. The CDR3 coding sequence is TGTGCCAGCAGCCCCGGGCCTTACAATGAGCAGTTCTTC. Amino acid sequence: CASSPGPYNEQFF.

This rearrangement joins TRBV6-7 to TRBJ1-5; 7 bases are a match to TRBD1. TRBV6-7 is an ORF for which the function is uncertain. J lost 7 bases, V lost 2 bases, and 8 bases had no gene match. The CDR3 has 15 residues. CDR3 sequence reads: CASSYRQQGTQPQHF. The DNA for the CDR3 is TGTGCCAGCAGTTACCGCCAACAGGGGACGCAGCCCCAGCATTTT.

CDR3 amino acids: CASSLNPAGDAFRDTQYF. The CDR3 DNA reads TGTGCCAGCAGCTTGAACCCCGCGGGGGACGCATTTAGAGATACGCAGTATTTT. The chain carries TRBV5-8 and TRBJ2-3; 7 bases agree with TRBD2. The V gene end was trimmed by 1 base and the J gene end by 5 bases; junction bases not matched to a gene: 16. This CDR3 region has 18 residues. Germline CDR1 and CDR2: SGHTS and YDEGEE.

This sequence joins TRBV7-8 and TRBJ2-2, with 14 nucleotides matching TRBD2. J was trimmed by 5 bases and V by 3 bases; bases with no gene match: 5. The length of the CDR3 is 17 residues. CDR1 is SGHVS and CDR2 is FQNEAQ in the germline V gene. The CDR3 reads CASSFRGLAGGTGELFF. Here the CDR3 DNA reads TGTGCCAGCAGCTTCCGCGGACTAGCGGGGGGAACCGGGGAGCTGTTTTTT. The variable domain in full, with the rest retrieved from reference TRBV7-8 and TRBJ2-2, is GAGVSQSPRYKVAKRGQDVALRCDPISGHVSLFWYQQALGQGPEFLTYFQNEAQLDKSGLPSDRFFAERPEGSVSTLKIQRTQQEDSAVYLCASSFRGLAGGTGELFFGEGSRLTVL.

The chain carries TRBV11-2 and TRBJ2-2, with unresolved D. With 0 bases removed from V and 4 bases from J, the gap between germline ends came to 3 bases. The CDR3 is 13 amino acids. CDR1 SGHAT and CDR2 FQNNGV come from the germline V gene. The DNA of the CDR3 is TGTGCCAGCAGCTTAGATCGCACCGGGGAGCTGTTTTTT. Translation: CASSLDRTGELFF.

V gene TRBV27 combines with J gene TRBJ1-1, with unresolved D. V lost 6 bases to trimming and J lost 0 bases, with 11 bases between them. Per germline, CDR1 MNHEY and CDR2 SMNVEV (reference sequence). The CDR3 runs to 14 residues. The CDR3 loop is CASRHTSMNTEAFF. DNA for the CDR3: TGTGCCAGCAGACACACCTCGATGAACACTGAAGCTTTCTTT.